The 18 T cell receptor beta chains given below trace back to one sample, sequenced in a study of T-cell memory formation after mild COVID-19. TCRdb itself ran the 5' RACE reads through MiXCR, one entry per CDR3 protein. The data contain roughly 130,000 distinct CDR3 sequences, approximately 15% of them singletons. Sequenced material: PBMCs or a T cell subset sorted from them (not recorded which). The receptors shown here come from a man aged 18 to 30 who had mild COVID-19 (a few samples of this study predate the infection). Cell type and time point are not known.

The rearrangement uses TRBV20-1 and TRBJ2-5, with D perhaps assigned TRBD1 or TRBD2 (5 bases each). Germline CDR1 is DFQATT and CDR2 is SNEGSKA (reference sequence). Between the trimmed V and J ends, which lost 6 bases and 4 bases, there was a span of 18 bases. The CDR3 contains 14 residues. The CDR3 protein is CSAPYRSRGETQYF. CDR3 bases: TGCAGTGCACCTTATAGGTCGAGGGGAGAGACCCAGTACTTC.

CDR3 DNA: TGTGCCAGCAGCTTCAAGACTTCGTACGAGCAGTACTTC. This sequence encodes CASSFKTSYEQYF. The V call is TRBV5-5, the J call TRBJ2-7; D uncertain. The V end was cut by 2 bases, the J end by 4 bases, with 10 bases between. CDR1 is SGHKS and CDR2 is YYEKEE in the germline V gene (reference sequence). The CDR3 loop spans 13 amino acids.

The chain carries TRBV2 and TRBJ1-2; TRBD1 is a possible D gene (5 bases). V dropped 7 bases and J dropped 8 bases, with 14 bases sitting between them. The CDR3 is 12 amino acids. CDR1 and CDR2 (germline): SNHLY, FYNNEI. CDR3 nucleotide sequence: TGTGCCAGCACCGGGGGAGCGGAAGGCTACACCTTC. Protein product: CASTGGAEGYTF.

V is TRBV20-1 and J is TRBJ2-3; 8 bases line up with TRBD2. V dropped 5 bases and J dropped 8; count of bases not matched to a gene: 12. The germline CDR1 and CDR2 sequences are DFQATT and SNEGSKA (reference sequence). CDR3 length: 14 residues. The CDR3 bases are TGCAGTGCTTTCCACAGCGGGGGCCTAGGTACGCAGTATTTT. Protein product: CSAFHSGGLGTQYF.

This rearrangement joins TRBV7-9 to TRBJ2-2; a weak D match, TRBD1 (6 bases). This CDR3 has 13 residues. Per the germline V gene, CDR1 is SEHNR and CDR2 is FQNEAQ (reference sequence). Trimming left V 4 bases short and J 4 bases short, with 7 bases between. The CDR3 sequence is CASSSRGTGELFF. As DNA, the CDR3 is TGTGCCAGCAGCTCCAGGGGCACCGGGGAGCTGTTTTTT.

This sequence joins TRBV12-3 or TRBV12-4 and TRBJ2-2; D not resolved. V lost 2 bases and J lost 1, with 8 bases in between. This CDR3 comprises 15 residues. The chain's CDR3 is CASSLSIQNTGELFF. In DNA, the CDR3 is TGTGCCAGCAGTTTAAGTATACAGAACACCGGGGAGCTGTTTTTT.

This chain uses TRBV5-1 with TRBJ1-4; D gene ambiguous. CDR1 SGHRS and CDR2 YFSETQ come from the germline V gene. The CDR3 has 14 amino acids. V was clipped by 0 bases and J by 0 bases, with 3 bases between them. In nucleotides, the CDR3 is TGCGCCAGCAGCTTGGAGCCAACTAATGAAAAACTGTTTTTT. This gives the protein CASSLEPTNEKLFF.

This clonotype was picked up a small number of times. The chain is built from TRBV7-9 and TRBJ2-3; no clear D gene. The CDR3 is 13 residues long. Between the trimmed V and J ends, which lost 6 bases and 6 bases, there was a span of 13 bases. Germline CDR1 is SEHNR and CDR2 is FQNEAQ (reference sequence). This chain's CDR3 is CASRASSRDTQYF. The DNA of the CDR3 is TGTGCCAGCAGGGCGAGCAGTCGGGATACGCAGTATTTT.

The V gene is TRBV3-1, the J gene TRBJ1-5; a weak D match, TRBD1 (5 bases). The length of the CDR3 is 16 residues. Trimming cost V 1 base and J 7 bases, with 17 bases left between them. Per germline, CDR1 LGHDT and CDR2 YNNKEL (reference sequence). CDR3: CASSQGGGRASQPQHF. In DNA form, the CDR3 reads TGTGCCAGCAGCCAAGGGGGTGGCAGGGCTTCCCAGCCCCAGCATTTT.

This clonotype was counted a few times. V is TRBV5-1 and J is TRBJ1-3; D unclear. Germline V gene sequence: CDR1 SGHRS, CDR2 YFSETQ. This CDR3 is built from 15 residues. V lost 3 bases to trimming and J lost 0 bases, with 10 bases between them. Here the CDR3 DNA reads TGCGCCAGCAGCTCGGACGGGATCTCTGGAAACACCATATATTTT. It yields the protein CASSSDGISGNTIYF.

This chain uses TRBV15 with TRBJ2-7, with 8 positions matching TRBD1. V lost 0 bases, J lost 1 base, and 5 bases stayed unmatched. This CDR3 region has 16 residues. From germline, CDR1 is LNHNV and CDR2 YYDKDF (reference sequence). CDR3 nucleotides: TGTGCCACCAGCAGAGATTTGTGGGACAGGTCCTACGAGCAGTACGTC. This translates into CATSRDLWDRSYEQYV.

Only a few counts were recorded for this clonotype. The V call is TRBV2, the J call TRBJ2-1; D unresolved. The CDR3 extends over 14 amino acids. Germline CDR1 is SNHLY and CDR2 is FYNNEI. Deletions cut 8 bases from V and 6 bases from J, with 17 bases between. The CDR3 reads CASLKDGLFNEQFF. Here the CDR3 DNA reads TGTGCCAGCCTAAAGGACGGGCTGTTCAATGAGCAGTTCTTC.

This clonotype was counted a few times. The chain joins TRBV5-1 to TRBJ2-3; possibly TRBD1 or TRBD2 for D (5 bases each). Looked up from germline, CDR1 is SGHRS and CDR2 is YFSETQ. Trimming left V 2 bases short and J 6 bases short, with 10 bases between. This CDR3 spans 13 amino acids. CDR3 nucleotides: TGCGCCAGCAGCTTATTCGAGGGGGATACGCAGTATTTT. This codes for CASSLFEGDTQYF. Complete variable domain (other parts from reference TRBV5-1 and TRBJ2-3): KAGVTQTPRYLIKTRGQQVTLSCSPISGHRSVSWYQQTPGQGLQFLFEYFSETQRNKGNFPGRFSGRQFSNSRSEMNVSTLELGDSALYLCASSLFEGDTQYFGPGTRLTVL.

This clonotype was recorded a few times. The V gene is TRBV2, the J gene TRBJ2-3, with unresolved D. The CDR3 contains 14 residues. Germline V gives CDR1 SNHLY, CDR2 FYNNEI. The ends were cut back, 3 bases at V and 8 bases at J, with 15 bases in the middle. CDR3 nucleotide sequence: TGTGCCAGCAGTGACCGGGTCGGGCAGCGTACGCAGTATTTT. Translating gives CASSDRVGQRTQYF.

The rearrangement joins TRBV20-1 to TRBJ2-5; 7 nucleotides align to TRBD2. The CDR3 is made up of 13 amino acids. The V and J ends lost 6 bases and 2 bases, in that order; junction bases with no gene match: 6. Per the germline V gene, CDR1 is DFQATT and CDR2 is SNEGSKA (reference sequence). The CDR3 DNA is TGCAGTGCACCGCCGGGGGGACAAGAGACCCAGTACTTC. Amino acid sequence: CSAPPGGQETQYF.

Here the CDR3 reads CASSLGASGGTDTQYF. For the CDR3, the DNA is TGCGCCAGCAGCTTGGGAGCTAGCGGGGGGACAGATACGCAGTATTTT. The chain links TRBV5-1 to TRBJ2-3; 11 bases line up with TRBD2. J gave up 3 bases and V 0 bases, and 3 bases lay outside the gene matches. Germline CDR1 and CDR2: SGHRS and YFSETQ. The CDR3 sequence is 16 residues long.

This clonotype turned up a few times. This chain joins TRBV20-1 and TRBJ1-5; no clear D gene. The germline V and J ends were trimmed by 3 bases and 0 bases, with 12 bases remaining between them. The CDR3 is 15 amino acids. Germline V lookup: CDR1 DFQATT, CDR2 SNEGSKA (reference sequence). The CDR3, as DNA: TGCAGTGCTAGGCTTACGGCGCATAGCAATCAGCCCCAGCATTTT. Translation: CSARLTAHSNQPQHF.

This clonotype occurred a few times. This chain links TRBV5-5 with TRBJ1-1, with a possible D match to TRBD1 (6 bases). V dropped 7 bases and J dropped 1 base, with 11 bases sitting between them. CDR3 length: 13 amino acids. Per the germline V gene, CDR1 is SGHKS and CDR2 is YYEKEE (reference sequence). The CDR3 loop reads CASRGGTNTEAFF. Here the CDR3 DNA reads TGTGCCAGCCGAGGGGGAACGAACACTGAAGCTTTCTTT.